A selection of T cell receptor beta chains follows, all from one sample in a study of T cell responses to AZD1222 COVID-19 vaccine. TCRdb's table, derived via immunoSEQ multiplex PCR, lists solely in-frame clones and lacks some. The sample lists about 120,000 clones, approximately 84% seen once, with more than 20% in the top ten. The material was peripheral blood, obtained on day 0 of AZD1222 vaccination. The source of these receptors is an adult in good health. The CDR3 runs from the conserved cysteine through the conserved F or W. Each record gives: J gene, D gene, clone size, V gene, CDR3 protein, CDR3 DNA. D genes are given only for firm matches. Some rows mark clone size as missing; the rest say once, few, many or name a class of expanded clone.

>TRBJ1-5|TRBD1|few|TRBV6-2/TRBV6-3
CASSPGVTGILGQPQHF
TGTGCCAGCAGTCCGGGGGTGACAGGGATCCTTGGTCAGCCCCAGCATTTT
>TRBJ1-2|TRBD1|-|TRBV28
CASSSGQGGYTF
TGTGCCAGCAGTTCGGGACAGGGAGGCTACACCTTC
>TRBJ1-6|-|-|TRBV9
CASSVGRGGSYNSPLHF
TGTGCCAGCAGCGTGGGGAGGGGGGGCTCCTATAATTCACCCCTCCACTTT
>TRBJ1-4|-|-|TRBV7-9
CASSLDPHEKLFF
TGTGCCAGCAGCTTAGACCCGCACGAAAAACTGTTTTTT
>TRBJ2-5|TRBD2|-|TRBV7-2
CASSLGVLAGETQYF
TGTGCCAGCAGCTTGGGGGTTCTAGCGGGTGAGACCCAGTACTTC
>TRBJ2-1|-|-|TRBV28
CASSLPNWPEQFF
TGTGCCAGCAGTTTACCAAACTGGCCTGAGCAGTTCTTC
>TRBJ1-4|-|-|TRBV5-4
CASSRTGSANEKLFF
TGTGCCAGCAGCCGCACAGGGTCGGCTAATGAAAAACTGTTTTTT
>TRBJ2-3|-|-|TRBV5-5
CASSSEGGDTQYF
TGTGCCAGCAGCTCTGAGGGAGGAGATACGCAGTATTTT
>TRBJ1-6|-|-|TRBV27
CATQEGRDVSPLHF
TGTGCCACCCAGGAGGGCAGGGACGTTTCACCCCTCCACTTT
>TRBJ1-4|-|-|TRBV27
CASSLGGANEKLFF
TGTGCCAGCAGTTTAGGGGGGGCTAATGAAAAACTGTTTTTT